The clone carrying this T cell receptor beta chain has just a few counts. Trimming pared 8 bases from V and 7 bases from J, leaving 20 bases between. This CDR3 region has 14 residues. Looked up from germline, CDR1 is SGHDN and CDR2 is FVKESK. The data originate from a study of blood T cell repertoires in COVID-19. Background on the study: PBMCs, B-cell-depleted T cells, or T cells were the source of the cDNA or gDNA that made up the material.

Sequencing used immunoSEQ multiplex PCR; TCRdb keeps in-frame clones, though not all of them. The sample includes under 400,000 clones, roughly 90% of them seen just once. The V and J genes are TRBV14 and TRBJ1-1; tentatively, D is TRBD1 (6 bases). The sample comprised peripheral blood. This clonotype was sampled from a woman aged 55-75 years with COVID-19, enrolled during active disease. The CDR3 here is CASSRTDKRHEAFF. CDR3 sequence (DNA): TGTGCCAGCTCAAGGACAGATAAGAGACATGAAGCTTTCTTT.